This note documents a single T cell receptor (beta chain) sequence. Its antigen is not known. At one end the junction does not follow the germline gene, possibly because of a read error. The germline CDR1 and CDR2 sequences are LNHDA and SQIVND (reference sequence). There are 15 residues in the CDR3. The data were obtained in a study of T cell repertoires in cytomegalovirus infection. Study as a whole: In the study, CMV epitopes included recently identified HLA-C-restricted and well-studied HLA-B-restricted ones.

General observations from the study: Cumulative public TCR beta family frequency identified carriers of CMV plus the relevant HLA.

One entry per CDR3 protein, called by TCRdb with MiXCR from the reads. Of fewer than 1,000,000 distinct CDR3 sequences in the sample, around 29% were seen once. The sequence was obtained from a human donor in good health (CMV status not recorded). Some clones in this sample may be carry-over from other donors' samples. V is TRBV19 and J is TRBJ1-2; D unresolved. Specimen: cultured CD8+ T cells from PBMCs, collected from culture after CMV antigen stimulation. The CDR3 coding sequence is TGTGCCAGTAGTAACCCGTGGGAGGAGAGCGCTCGGCCCCTCTTC. Encoded protein: CASSNPWEESARPLF.